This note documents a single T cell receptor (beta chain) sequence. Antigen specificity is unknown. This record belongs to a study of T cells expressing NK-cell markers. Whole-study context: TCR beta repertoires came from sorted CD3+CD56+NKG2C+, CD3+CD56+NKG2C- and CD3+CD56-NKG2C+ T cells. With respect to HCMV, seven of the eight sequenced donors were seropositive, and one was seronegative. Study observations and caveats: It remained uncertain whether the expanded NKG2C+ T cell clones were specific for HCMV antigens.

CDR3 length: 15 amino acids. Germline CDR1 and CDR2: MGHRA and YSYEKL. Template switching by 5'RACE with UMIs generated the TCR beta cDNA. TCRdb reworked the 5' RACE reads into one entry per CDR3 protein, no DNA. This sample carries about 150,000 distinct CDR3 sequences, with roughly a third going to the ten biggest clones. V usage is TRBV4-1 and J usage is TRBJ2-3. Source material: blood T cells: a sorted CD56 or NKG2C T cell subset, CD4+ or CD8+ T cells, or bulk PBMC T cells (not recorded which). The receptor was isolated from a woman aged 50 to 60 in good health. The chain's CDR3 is CASSQDMDSTDTQYF.